The rows below give T cell receptor beta chains drawn from one sample of a study of CD8 T cells in Susac syndrome. A single record per CDR3 protein comes from TCRdb applying MiXCR to the immunoSEQ multiplex PCR reads. Here the sample spans roughly 200,000 distinct CDR3 sequences, more than 90% being singletons. Sequencing was performed on CD4+ T cells from PBMCs. The origin of the receptors is a human donor with multiple sclerosis. Both conserved end residues are part of each CDR3. Fields, in order: D gene, V gene, J gene, clone size, CDR3 protein, CDR3 DNA. D genes are given only for firm matches. A row's size may be missing; if present it is once, few, many or a size class.

>-|TRBV20-1|TRBJ2-5|-
CSAREGWGETQYF
TGCAGTGCTAGAGAAGGCTGGGGGGAGACCCAGTACTTC
>-|TRBV18|TRBJ1-5|-
CASSGNPGGGQPQHF
TGTGCCAGCTCAGGTAACCCGGGAGGAGGTCAGCCCCAGCATTTT
>TRBD2|TRBV6-6|TRBJ2-3|-
CASAGGGGRTDTQYF
TGTGCCAGCGCTGGAGGCGGGGGACGCACAGATACGCAGTATTTT
>TRBD1|TRBV3-1|TRBJ1-1|-
CASSRRGQLEAFF
TGTGCCAGCAGCCGTCGGGGACAGCTTGAAGCTTTCTTT
>-|TRBV20-1|TRBJ2-1|-
CSGVWATGNEQFF
TGCAGTGGTGTTTGGGCTACGGGGAATGAGCAGTTCTTC
>-|TRBV28|TRBJ1-2|-
CASGQEGYTF
TGTGCCAGCGGGCAGGAAGGCTACACCTTC
>-|TRBV2|TRBJ1-1|-
CASSDRDLNTEAFF
TGTGCCAGCAGTGACAGGGACCTGAACACTGAAGCTTTCTTT
>TRBD1|TRBV30|TRBJ2-7|-
CAWNRGLYEQYF
TGTGCCTGGAACAGGGGTCTGTACGAGCAGTACTTC
>TRBD2|TRBV20-1|TRBJ2-5|-
CSAPPLLAGVETQYF
TGCAGTGCTCCACCCCTACTAGCGGGGGTCGAGACCCAGTACTTC
>-|TRBV29-1|TRBJ1-2|-
CSVAPGPNYGYTF
TGCAGCGTTGCGCCAGGGCCTAACTATGGCTACACCTTC
>-|TRBV12-3/TRBV12-4|TRBJ2-3|-
CASNHGGTDTQYF
TGTGCCAGCAACCATGGGGGCACAGATACGCAGTATTTT
>-|TRBV29-1|TRBJ2-1|once
CSVGLGYNEQFF
TGCAGCGTTGGACTAGGGTACAATGAGCAGTTCTTC
>TRBD1|TRBV29-1|TRBJ2-5|-
CSVDSPGTGVGETQYF
TGCAGCGTTGACAGTCCCGGGACAGGGGTCGGGGAGACCCAGTACTTC
>-|TRBV15|TRBJ2-1|-
CATSRGSGVSSYNEQFF
TGTGCCACCAGCAGGGGATCAGGCGTAAGCTCCTACAATGAGCAGTTCTTC
>TRBD2|TRBV13|TRBJ2-7|-
CASLNRDYSYEQYF
TGTGCCAGCCTAAACCGGGACTACTCCTACGAGCAGTACTTC
>-|TRBV2|TRBJ2-1|-
CASSKGESSYNEQFF
TGTGCCAGCAGTAAAGGGGAGAGCTCCTACAATGAGCAGTTCTTC
>-|TRBV13|TRBJ2-1|-
CASSLYTRRTGRSYNEQFF
TGTGCCAGCAGCTTATACACCAGGAGAACAGGGCGCTCCTACAATGAGCAGTTCTTC
>TRBD2|TRBV24-1|TRBJ2-3|-
CATSDPSIAGGRTDTQYF
TGTGCCACCAGTGACCCCTCAATAGCGGGGGGGCGGACAGATACGCAGTATTTT
>-|TRBV4-2|TRBJ2-7|-
CASSQGTAHEQYF
TGTGCCAGCAGCCAAGGGACAGCCCACGAGCAGTACTTC
>-|TRBV29-1|TRBJ1-1|-
CSVEGLHHTEAFF
TGCAGCGTTGAAGGCCTGCACCACACTGAAGCTTTCTTT
>TRBD1|TRBV20-1|TRBJ2-7|-
CSGLDRADEQYF
TGCAGTGGTTTGGACAGGGCCGACGAGCAGTACTTC
>-|TRBV5-1|TRBJ1-6|-
CASSLGGSYNSPLHF
TGCGCCAGCAGCTTAGGGGGCTCCTATAATTCACCCCTCCACTTT
>TRBD2|TRBV19|TRBJ2-7|-
CASKAGTSGTYEQYF
TGTGCCAGTAAGGCTGGGACTAGCGGGACCTACGAGCAGTACTTC
>TRBD1|TRBV7-9|TRBJ2-7|-
CASSFGTGGYEQYF
TGTGCCAGCAGCTTCGGGACAGGGGGCTACGAGCAGTACTTC
>-|TRBV28|TRBJ2-1|-
CASILPGFF
TGTGCCAGCATTCTACCGGGGTTCTTC
>-|TRBV24-1|TRBJ2-3|once
CATSESRIDTDTQYF
TGTGCCACCAGTGAGTCCAGGATCGACACAGATACGCAGTATTTT
>-|TRBV11-2|TRBJ1-3|-
CASSGVPSGNTIYF
TGTGCCAGCAGCGGAGTCCCATCTGGAAACACCATATATTTT
>-|TRBV14|TRBJ1-1|-
CASSPIRGRTEAFF
TGTGCCAGCAGCCCTATCAGGGGTAGGACTGAAGCTTTCTTT
>-|TRBV18|TRBJ1-2|-
CASSPLTGYTF
TGTGCCAGCTCACCACTTACGGGCTACACCTTC
>-|TRBV7-9|TRBJ2-1|-
CASSLGSLAVWGEQFF
TGTGCCAGCAGCTTAGGAAGTCTAGCCGTCTGGGGTGAGCAGTTCTTC
>-|TRBV20-1|TRBJ1-3|-
CSAPNVGGTAGNTIYF
TGCAGTGCCCCCAACGTAGGAGGAACGGCTGGAAACACCATATATTTT
>-|TRBV29-1|TRBJ1-5|-
CSVRVGSNQPQHF
TGCAGCGTCAGGGTGGGAAGCAATCAGCCCCAGCATTTT
>-|TRBV5-1|TRBJ2-3|-
CASRETRLGRDTQYF
TGCGCCAGCCGAGAGACCAGGTTGGGCAGGGATACGCAGTATTTT
>TRBD1|TRBV30|TRBJ1-6|-
CAWSPDRVNSPLHF
TGTGCCTGGAGTCCGGACAGGGTGAATTCACCCCTCCACTTT
>TRBD1|TRBV5-6|TRBJ2-7|-
CASNPWTGGAQTADEQYF
TGTGCCAGCAACCCGTGGACAGGGGGCGCACAAACGGCCGACGAGCAGTACTTC
>TRBD2|TRBV6-6|TRBJ2-5|-
CASRTSGGPQETQYF
TGTGCCAGCCGGACTAGCGGGGGACCACAAGAGACCCAGTACTTC
>-|TRBV7-4|TRBJ1-2|-
CRYRPDGYTF
TGCCGGTACAGACCTGATGGCTACACCTTC
>-|TRBV14|TRBJ1-1|-
CASSHHLDTEAFF
TGTGCCAGCAGCCATCATCTGGACACTGAAGCTTTCTTT
>TRBD2|TRBV29-1|TRBJ2-2|once
CSVRSGANTGELFF
TGCAGCGTGAGGAGCGGGGCGAACACCGGGGAGCTGTTTTTT
>TRBD1|TRBV28|TRBJ2-1|-
CASSIPGQGYNEQFF
TGTGCCAGCAGTATCCCGGGACAGGGGTACAATGAGCAGTTCTTC
>TRBD1|TRBV15|TRBJ2-7|-
CATSIGTGLGYEQYF
TGTGCCACCAGCATCGGGACAGGCCTGGGCTACGAGCAGTACTTC
>-|TRBV5-1|TRBJ2-4|-
CASSFRDAAKNIQYF
TGCGCCAGCAGCTTCAGGGATGCGGCCAAAAACATTCAGTACTTC
>TRBD1|TRBV9|TRBJ2-1|-
CASSQAMSRGNEQFF
TGTGCCAGCAGCCAAGCCATGAGCAGGGGGAATGAGCAGTTCTTC
>-|TRBV20-1|TRBJ1-1|-
CSARRGVGTEAFF
TGCAGTGCCCGGCGGGGAGTCGGAACTGAAGCTTTCTTT
>-|TRBV30|TRBJ1-6|-
CAWSGLLRHSPLHF
TGTGCCTGGAGTGGGCTCCTAAGGCATTCACCCCTCCACTTT
>TRBD1|TRBV12-3/TRBV12-4|TRBJ2-7|-
CASSLPLSPGQGYEQYF
TGTGCCAGCAGTTTGCCCCTGAGTCCGGGACAGGGTTACGAGCAGTACTTC
>-|TRBV15|TRBJ1-3|-
CATLKNSGNTIYF
TGTGCCACCTTGAAAAACTCTGGAAACACCATATATTTT
>-|TRBV25-1|TRBJ2-6|-
CASTGSGANVLTF
TGTGCCAGTACAGGGTCCGGGGCCAACGTCCTGACTTTC
>TRBD2|TRBV7-8|TRBJ2-6|-
CASSLSRLAVSGANVLTF
TGTGCCAGCAGCTTAAGTCGCCTAGCGGTCTCTGGGGCCAACGTCCTGACTTTC
>-|TRBV5-1|TRBJ2-1|-
CASTADNEQFF
TGCGCCAGCACGGCCGACAATGAGCAGTTCTTC
>-|TRBV27|TRBJ2-2|-
CASSFWVTGELFF
TGTGCCAGCAGTTTCTGGGTCACCGGGGAGCTGTTTTTT
>-|TRBV12-3/TRBV12-4|TRBJ1-2|-
CASSLEGHSYGYTF
TGTGCCAGCAGTTTGGAGGGACATTCCTATGGCTACACCTTC
>TRBD2|TRBV4-3|TRBJ2-2|-
CASSQLAGGNTGELFF
TGCGCCAGCAGCCAACTAGCGGGGGGCAACACCGGGGAGCTGTTTTTT
>-|TRBV6-6|TRBJ1-2|-
CASSDFGGQGYTF
TGTGCCAGCAGCGACTTCGGGGGGCAGGGCTACACCTTC